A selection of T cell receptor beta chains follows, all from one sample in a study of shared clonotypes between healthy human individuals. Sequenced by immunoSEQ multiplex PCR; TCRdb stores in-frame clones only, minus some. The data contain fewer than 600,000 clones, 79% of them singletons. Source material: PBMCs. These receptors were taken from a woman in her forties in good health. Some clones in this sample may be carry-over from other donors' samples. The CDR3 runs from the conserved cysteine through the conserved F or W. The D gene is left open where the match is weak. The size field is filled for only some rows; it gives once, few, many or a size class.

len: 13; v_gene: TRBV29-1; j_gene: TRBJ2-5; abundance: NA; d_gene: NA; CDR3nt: TGCAGCGTTGAAGAGGGAACTCAAGAGACCCAGTACTTC; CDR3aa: CSVEEGTQETQYF
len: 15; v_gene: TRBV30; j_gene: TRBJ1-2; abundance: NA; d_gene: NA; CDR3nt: TGTGCCTGGAGTGTACTTCCGGGTGAGGGTGACGGCTACACCTTC; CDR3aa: CAWSVLPGEGDGYTF
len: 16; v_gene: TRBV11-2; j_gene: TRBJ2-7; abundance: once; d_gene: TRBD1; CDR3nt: TGTGCCAGCAGCCCTCATAGGACAGGGAGTTCCTACGAGCAGTACTTC; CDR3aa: CASSPHRTGSSYEQYF
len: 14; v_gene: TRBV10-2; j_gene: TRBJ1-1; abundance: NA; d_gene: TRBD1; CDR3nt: TGCGCCAGCAGTTCACAGGGGCAGAACACTGAAGCTTTCTTT; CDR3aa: CASSSQGQNTEAFF
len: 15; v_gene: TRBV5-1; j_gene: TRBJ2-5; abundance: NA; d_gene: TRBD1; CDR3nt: TGCGCCAGCAGCTCCTTAGGGACAGCGCAAGAGACCCAGTACTTC; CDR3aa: CASSSLGTAQETQYF
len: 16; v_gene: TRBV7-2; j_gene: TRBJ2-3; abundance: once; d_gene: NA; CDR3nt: TGTGCCAGCAGCTTAGACGGGGATTCTAGCACAGATACGCAGTATTTT; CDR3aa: CASSLDGDSSTDTQYF
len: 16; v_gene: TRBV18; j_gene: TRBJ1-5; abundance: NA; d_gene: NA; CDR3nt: TGTGCCAGCTCGACCGTTTCTGGGGGTAGCAATCAGCCCCAGCATTTT; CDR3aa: CASSTVSGGSNQPQHF
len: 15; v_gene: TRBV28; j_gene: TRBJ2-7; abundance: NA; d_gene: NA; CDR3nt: TGTGCCAGCAGTCCCCACGGCGGGCTAATATACGAGCAGTACTTC; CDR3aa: CASSPHGGLIYEQYF
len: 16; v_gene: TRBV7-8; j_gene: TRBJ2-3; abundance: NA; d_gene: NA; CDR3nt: TGTGCCATCACCCCCCCGGGCAGGGAAAGCACAGATACGCAGTATTTT; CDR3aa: CAITPPGRESTDTQYF
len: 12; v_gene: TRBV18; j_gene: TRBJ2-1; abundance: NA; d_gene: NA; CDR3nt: TGTGCCAGCTCACCCCGGTACAATGAGCAGTTCTTC; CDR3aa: CASSPRYNEQFF
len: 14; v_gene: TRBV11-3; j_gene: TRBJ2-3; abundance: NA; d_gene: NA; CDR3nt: TGTGCCAGCAGCTTAGATTCCTCCACAGATACGCAGTATTTT; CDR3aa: CASSLDSSTDTQYF
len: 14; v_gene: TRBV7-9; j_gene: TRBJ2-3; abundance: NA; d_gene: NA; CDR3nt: TGTGCCAGCAGCGACTCGGGAAGCACAGATACGCAGTATTTT; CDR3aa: CASSDSGSTDTQYF
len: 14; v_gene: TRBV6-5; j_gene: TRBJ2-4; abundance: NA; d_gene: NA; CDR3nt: TGTGCCAGCAGTGCCAGTCGGGGGCTGAACATTCAGTACTTC; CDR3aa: CASSASRGLNIQYF
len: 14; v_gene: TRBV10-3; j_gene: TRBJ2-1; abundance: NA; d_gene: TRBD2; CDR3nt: TGTGCCACGACCCCCAGCGGGAGGGACAATGAGCAGTTCTTC; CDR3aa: CATTPSGRDNEQFF
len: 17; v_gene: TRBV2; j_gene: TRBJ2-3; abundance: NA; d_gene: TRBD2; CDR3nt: TGTGCCAGCACTCTACCGGCGAGCGGGATGGGCACAGATACGCAGTATTTT; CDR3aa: CASTLPASGMGTDTQYF
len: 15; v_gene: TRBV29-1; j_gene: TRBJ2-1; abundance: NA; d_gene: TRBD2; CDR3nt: TGCAGCGCACCCCACGGGACTAGCACCTACAATGAGCAGTTCTTC; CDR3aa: CSAPHGTSTYNEQFF
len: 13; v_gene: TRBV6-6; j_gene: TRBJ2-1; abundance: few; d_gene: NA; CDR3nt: TGTGCCAGCAGTTATTCACGCAACAATGAGCAGTTCTTC; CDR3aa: CASSYSRNNEQFF
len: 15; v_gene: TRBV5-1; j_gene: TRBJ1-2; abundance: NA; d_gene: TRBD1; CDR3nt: TGCGCCAGCAGCCCGGGGACAGGCGATCACTATGGCTACACCTTC; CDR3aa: CASSPGTGDHYGYTF
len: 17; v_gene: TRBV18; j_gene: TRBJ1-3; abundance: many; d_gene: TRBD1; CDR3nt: TGTGCCAGCTCACCGAGGACAGGGGAGAGGACTGGAAACACCATATATTTT; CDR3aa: CASSPRTGERTGNTIYF
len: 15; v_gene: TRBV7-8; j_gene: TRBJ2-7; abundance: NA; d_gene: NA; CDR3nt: TGTGCCAGCAGCTTAGGAGAGGAGTGGTCCTACGAGCAGTACTTC; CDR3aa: CASSLGEEWSYEQYF
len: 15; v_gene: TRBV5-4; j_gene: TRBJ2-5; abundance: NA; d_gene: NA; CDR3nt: TGTGCCAGCAGCATGGATGTCCTGGTACCAGAGACCCAGTACTTC; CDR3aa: CASSMDVLVPETQYF
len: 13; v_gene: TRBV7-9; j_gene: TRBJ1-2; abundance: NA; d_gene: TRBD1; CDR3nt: TGTGCCAGCAGCTTAGGGACAGGGCTTGGCTACACCTTC; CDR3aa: CASSLGTGLGYTF
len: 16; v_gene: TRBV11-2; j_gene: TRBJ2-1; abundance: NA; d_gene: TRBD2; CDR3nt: TGTGCCAGCAGCCACTACGGACTAGTCTCCTACAATGAGCAGTTCTTC; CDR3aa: CASSHYGLVSYNEQFF
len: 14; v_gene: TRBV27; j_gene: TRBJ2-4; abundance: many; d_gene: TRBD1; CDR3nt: TGTGCCAGCAGGAGACAGGGGGCGGAAAACATTCAGTACTTC; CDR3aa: CASRRQGAENIQYF
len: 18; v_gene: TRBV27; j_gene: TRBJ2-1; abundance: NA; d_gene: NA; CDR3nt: TGTGCCATCCTATACGTGCCTGACAGGCTACCTTCCTACAATGAGCAGTTCTTC; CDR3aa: CAILYVPDRLPSYNEQFF
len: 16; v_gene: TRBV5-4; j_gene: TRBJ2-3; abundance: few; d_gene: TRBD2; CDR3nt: TGTGCCAGCAGCATGGGACTAGCGGGAGTAACAGATACGCAGTATTTT; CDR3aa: CASSMGLAGVTDTQYF
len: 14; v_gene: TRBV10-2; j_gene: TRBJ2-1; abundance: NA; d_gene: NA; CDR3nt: TGCGCCAGCAGTGAGGCCCGGGAATACAATGAGCAGTTCTTC; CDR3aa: CASSEAREYNEQFF
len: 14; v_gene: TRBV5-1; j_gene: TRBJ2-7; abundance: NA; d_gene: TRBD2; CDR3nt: TGCGCCAGCAGCTTGAGTCAGGGAGGGCGCGAGCAGTACTTC; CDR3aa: CASSLSQGGREQYF
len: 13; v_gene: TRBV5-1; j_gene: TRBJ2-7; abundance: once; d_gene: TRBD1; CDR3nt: TGCGCCAGCACCTCAGGGGGCGAATACGAGCAGTACTTC; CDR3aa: CASTSGGEYEQYF
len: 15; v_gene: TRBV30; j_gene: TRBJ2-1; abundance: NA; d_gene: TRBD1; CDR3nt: TGTGCCTGGAGTCTGGACAGGGTCATTCGGCGTGAGCAGTTCTTC; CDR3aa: CAWSLDRVIRREQFF
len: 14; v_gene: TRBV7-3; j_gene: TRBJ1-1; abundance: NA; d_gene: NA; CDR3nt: TGTGCCAGCAGCACGGGGGGGTCCGGCACTGAAGCTTTCTTT; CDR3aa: CASSTGGSGTEAFF
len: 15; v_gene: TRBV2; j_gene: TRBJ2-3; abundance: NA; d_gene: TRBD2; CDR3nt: TGTGCCAGCAGTGAAATGAGGCTAGCGGGAGCTCCGCAGTATTTT; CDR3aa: CASSEMRLAGAPQYF
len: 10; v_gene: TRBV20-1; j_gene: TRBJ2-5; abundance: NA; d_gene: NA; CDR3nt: TGCAGTGCTTCCGAAGAGACCCAGTACTTC; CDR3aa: CSASEETQYF
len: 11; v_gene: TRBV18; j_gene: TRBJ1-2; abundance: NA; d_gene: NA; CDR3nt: TGTGCCAGCTCCCCCGGGGATGGCTACACCTTC; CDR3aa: CASSPGDGYTF
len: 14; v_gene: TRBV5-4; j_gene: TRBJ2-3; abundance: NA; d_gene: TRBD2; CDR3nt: TGTGCCAGCAGCTCCCCGGGACTAGCGCTTACGCAGTATTTT; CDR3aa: CASSSPGLALTQYF
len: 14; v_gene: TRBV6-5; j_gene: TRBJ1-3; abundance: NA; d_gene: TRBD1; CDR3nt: TGTGCCAGCAGTTCGGACAGGGCTGGAAACACCATATATTTT; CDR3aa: CASSSDRAGNTIYF
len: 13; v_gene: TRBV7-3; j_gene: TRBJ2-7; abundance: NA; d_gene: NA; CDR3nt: TGTGCCAGCAGCCCTAGCCCGACCTACGAGCAGTACTTC; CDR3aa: CASSPSPTYEQYF
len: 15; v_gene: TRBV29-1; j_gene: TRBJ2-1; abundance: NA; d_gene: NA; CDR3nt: TGCAGCGTTGATTATACTACCCCGGGAAACAATGAGCAGTTCTTC; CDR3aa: CSVDYTTPGNNEQFF
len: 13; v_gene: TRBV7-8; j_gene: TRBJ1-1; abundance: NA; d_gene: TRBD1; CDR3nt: TGTGCCAGCAGGCCAGGGGGGACCACTGAAGCTTTCTTT; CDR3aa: CASRPGGTTEAFF